This T cell receptor (beta chain) was retrieved from a study of T cells in Graves' hyperthyroidism and ophthalmopathy. Per the germline V gene, CDR1 is SNHLY and CDR2 is FYNNEI. Unmatched junction bases numbered 4, after V lost 5 bases and J lost 4 bases. This CDR3 region has 14 residues. In making diagnoses, clinical symptoms, serum thyroxine and TRAb, thyroid ultrasound and orbital computed tomography were all used. This clonotype was seen repeatedly, ten times or more. The investigators amplified TCR beta CDR3 regions from RNA transcripts. TCR CDR3 underwent first-round RT-PCR with the HTBI primer set. TCRdb processed the multiplex PCR reads anew with MiXCR; each CDR3 protein has one entry. Among about 350,000 distinct CDR3 sequences listed, around 14% were seen once.

The rearrangement links TRBV2 to TRBJ1-5, with TRBD1 identical over 8 bases. The receptor comes from a young woman with Graves' hyperthyroidism. Sequencing was carried out using blood. CDR3 DNA: TGTGCCAGCAGTACAGGGGGAGGTAATCAGCCCCAGCATTTT. Its protein product is CASSTGGGNQPQHF.